A selection of T cell receptor beta chains follows, all from one sample in a study of T cells after yellow fever vaccination. TCRdb passed the 5' RACE reads through MiXCR, listing each CDR3 protein once. The sample has 100,000 to 150,000 distinct CDR3 sequences; approximately 9% are singletons. This specimen consisted of CD8+ T cells sorted from PBMCs, obtained on the day of the yellow fever booster vaccination. Receptors were obtained from a man aged 18 to 30 who received the YFV17D yellow fever vaccine. The CDR3 runs from the conserved cysteine through the conserved F or W. Each record gives: J gene, V gene, D gene, clone size, CDR3 protein, CDR3 DNA. A D gene is named only where the DNA matches it firmly. Clone size appears in some rows only: once, few, many, or a class for an expanded clone.

J gene: TRBJ2-2; V gene: TRBV10-3; D gene: .; clone size: few; CDR3 protein: CAISAEKGAGFTGELFF; CDR3 DNA: TGTGCCATCAGTGCCGAAAAGGGGGCGGGGTTCACCGGGGAGCTGTTTTTT
J gene: TRBJ2-5; V gene: TRBV2; D gene: .; clone size: .; CDR3 protein: CASSVLRARGETQYF; CDR3 DNA: TGTGCCAGCAGTGTTTTGCGGGCCCGCGGGGAGACCCAGTACTTC
J gene: TRBJ2-7; V gene: TRBV7-9; D gene: TRBD2; clone size: few; CDR3 protein: CASSLGSGGGPGEQYF; CDR3 DNA: TGTGCCAGCAGCTTAGGTAGCGGCGGGGGGCCAGGCGAGCAGTACTTC
J gene: TRBJ2-2; V gene: TRBV2; D gene: .; clone size: few; CDR3 protein: CASSGGAHYGSGELFF; CDR3 DNA: TGTGCCAGCAGTGGAGGGGCCCACTACGGGAGCGGGGAGCTGTTTTTT
J gene: TRBJ2-1; V gene: TRBV4-1; D gene: .; clone size: .; CDR3 protein: CASRQGAGREQFF; CDR3 DNA: TGCGCCAGCAGACAAGGGGCGGGGAGAGAGCAGTTCTTC
J gene: TRBJ2-3; V gene: TRBV20-1; D gene: .; clone size: few; CDR3 protein: CSARAGLPVTDTQYF; CDR3 DNA: TGCAGTGCTAGAGCAGGCCTACCCGTCACAGATACGCAGTATTTT
J gene: TRBJ2-1; V gene: TRBV6-2/TRBV6-3; D gene: .; clone size: .; CDR3 protein: CASSLRGSSYNEQFF; CDR3 DNA: TGTGCCAGCAGTCTCCGGGGGAGCTCCTACAATGAGCAGTTCTTC
J gene: TRBJ1-3; V gene: TRBV29-1; D gene: .; clone size: .; CDR3 protein: CSVEHPRNTIYF; CDR3 DNA: TGCAGCGTTGAGCACCCCCGAAACACCATATATTTT
J gene: TRBJ1-1; V gene: TRBV24-1; D gene: TRBD1; clone size: few; CDR3 protein: CATTQKRDRAEAFF; CDR3 DNA: TGTGCCACCACTCAGAAGCGGGACAGGGCTGAAGCTTTCTTT
J gene: TRBJ2-2; V gene: TRBV5-1; D gene: TRBD1; clone size: .; CDR3 protein: CASSQPDRDGIGELFF; CDR3 DNA: TGCGCCAGCAGCCAACCCGACAGGGATGGGATCGGGGAGCTGTTTTTT
J gene: TRBJ2-5; V gene: TRBV19; D gene: TRBD2; clone size: .; CDR3 protein: CASSAGSSGLKETQYF; CDR3 DNA: TGTGCCAGTAGTGCAGGGTCTAGCGGCTTGAAAGAGACCCAGTACTTC
J gene: TRBJ2-1; V gene: TRBV7-3; D gene: TRBD1; clone size: .; CDR3 protein: CASSLNTGQGFDEQFF; CDR3 DNA: TGTGCCAGCAGCTTAAATACTGGACAGGGATTCGATGAGCAGTTCTTC
J gene: TRBJ2-1; V gene: TRBV6-6; D gene: .; clone size: few; CDR3 protein: CASSYTDYNEQFF; CDR3 DNA: TGTGCCAGCAGTTACACGGACTACAATGAGCAGTTCTTC
J gene: TRBJ1-5; V gene: TRBV6-2/TRBV6-3; D gene: .; clone size: few; CDR3 protein: CASSYSVGFTQPQHF; CDR3 DNA: TGTGCCAGCAGTTACTCGGTGGGATTTACCCAGCCCCAGCATTTT
J gene: TRBJ2-2; V gene: TRBV24-1; D gene: .; clone size: .; CDR3 protein: CATSDLPGNHPGELFF; CDR3 DNA: TGTGCCACCAGTGATTTACCAGGCAATCATCCCGGGGAGCTGTTTTTT
J gene: TRBJ2-3; V gene: TRBV12-3/TRBV12-4; D gene: .; clone size: few; CDR3 protein: CASRRPGDTQYF; CDR3 DNA: TGTGCCAGCAGGCGACCTGGCGATACGCAGTATTTT
J gene: TRBJ2-1; V gene: TRBV27; D gene: TRBD2; clone size: few; CDR3 protein: CASSLGGRGEQFF; CDR3 DNA: TGTGCCAGCAGTTTAGGCGGGAGGGGTGAGCAGTTCTTC
J gene: TRBJ2-2; V gene: TRBV4-2; D gene: .; clone size: medium-sized; CDR3 protein: CASSQEGDPSTGELFF; CDR3 DNA: TGTGCCAGCAGCCAAGAGGGGGACCCCTCCACCGGGGAGCTGTTTTTT
J gene: TRBJ2-1; V gene: TRBV7-9; D gene: .; clone size: .; CDR3 protein: CASSEGRSAFF; CDR3 DNA: TGTGCCAGCAGCGAAGGACGATCCGCGTTCTTC
J gene: TRBJ1-1; V gene: TRBV29-1; D gene: .; clone size: .; CDR3 protein: CSVDIKNTEAFF; CDR3 DNA: TGCAGCGTCGACATTAAGAACACTGAAGCTTTCTTT
J gene: TRBJ1-1; V gene: TRBV12-5; D gene: .; clone size: few; CDR3 protein: CASGWAMGTEAFF; CDR3 DNA: TGTGCTAGTGGCTGGGCGATGGGCACTGAAGCTTTCTTT
J gene: TRBJ1-6; V gene: TRBV7-8; D gene: TRBD1; clone size: .; CDR3 protein: CASSQGTVYSYNSPLHF; CDR3 DNA: TGTGCCAGCAGCCAAGGGACAGTTTACTCCTATAATTCACCCCTCCACTTT
J gene: TRBJ2-7; V gene: TRBV29-1; D gene: TRBD1; clone size: .; CDR3 protein: CSAIDRGQGYEQYF; CDR3 DNA: TGCAGCGCCATAGACAGGGGTCAGGGCTACGAGCAGTACTTC